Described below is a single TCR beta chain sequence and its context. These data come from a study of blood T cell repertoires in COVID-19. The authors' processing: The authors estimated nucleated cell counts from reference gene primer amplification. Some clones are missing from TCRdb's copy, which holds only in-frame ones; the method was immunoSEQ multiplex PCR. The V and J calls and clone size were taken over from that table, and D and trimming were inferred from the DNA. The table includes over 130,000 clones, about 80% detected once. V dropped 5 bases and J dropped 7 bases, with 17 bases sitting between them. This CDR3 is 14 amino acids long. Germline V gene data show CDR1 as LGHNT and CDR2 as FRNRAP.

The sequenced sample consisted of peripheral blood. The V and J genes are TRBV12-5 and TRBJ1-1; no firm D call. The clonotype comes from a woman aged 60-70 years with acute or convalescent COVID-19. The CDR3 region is CASGPGPAPLEAFF. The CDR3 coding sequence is TGTGCTAGTGGTCCTGGCCCTGCCCCCCTTGAAGCTTTCTTT.